These 16 T cell receptor beta chains were sequenced from one sample in a study of spatial heterogeneity in lung cancer. TCRdb reprocessed the 5' RACE reads via MiXCR and lists one record per CDR3 protein. The sample carries about 43,000 distinct CDR3 sequences, 22% recorded once. The time point was: blood at routine non-recurrence follow-up after resection. This specimen consisted of PBMCs, obtained at follow-up. The receptors come from a female donor with early-stage non-small cell lung cancer.

DNA of the CDR3: TGTGCCAGCACCTACTTAGGGGGACAGGAAGGCTACACCTTC. As protein: CASTYLGGQEGYTF. The chain recombines TRBV9 with TRBJ1-2; 8 positions match TRBD1. The CDR3 loop spans 14 amino acids. V shed 6 bases and J 8 bases; nucleotides not matched to a gene: 12. CDR1 and CDR2 (germline): SGDLS, YYNGEE.

The table lists this clonotype with a few counts. J is TRBJ1-5 and V is TRBV19; D unclear. Trimming removed 3 bases at V and 2 bases at J, with 8 bases between. This CDR3 has 14 residues. Germline V gene data show CDR1 as LNHDA and CDR2 as SQIVND (reference sequence). CDR3 nucleotides: TGTGCCAGTAGTATCGGGGTTGGCAATCAGCCCCAGCATTTT. Residues: CASSIGVGNQPQHF.

The sample holds a few counts of this clonotype. The chain has TRBV12-3 or TRBV12-4 and TRBJ2-5; 9 bases line up with TRBD2. The CDR3 has 18 amino acids. The V segment lost 6 bases and the J segment 5 bases; nucleotides outside the gene matches: 19. For the CDR3, the DNA is TGTGCCAGCAGCCGACCCTCAGATAGCGGGAGCCCTGGGGAGACCCAGTACTTC. Amino acids: CASSRPSDSGSPGETQYF.

This clonotype was seen a handful of times. The CDR3 DNA follows: TGTGCCAGCAGCTTAGTACTAGCGGGAGTCAATGAGCAGTTCTTC. Amino acid sequence: CASSLVLAGVNEQFF. This chain connects TRBV7-3 to TRBJ2-1; 11 nucleotides align to TRBD2. Germline CDR1 reads SGHTA; CDR2 reads FQGTGA. The CDR3 is 15 residues long. V gave up 2 bases and J gave up 6 bases; unmatched junction bases: 3. Variable domain in full (rest from reference TRBV7-3 and TRBJ2-1): GAGVSQTPSNKVTEKGKYVELRCDPISGHTALYWYRQSLGQGPEFLIYFQGTGAADDSGLPNDRFFAVRPEGSVSTLKIQRTERGDSAVYLCASSLVLAGVNEQFFGPGTRLTVL.

The CDR3 sequence: CASSPVQGTDTQYF. The CDR3 region has the DNA TGTGCCAGCAGCCCAGTCCAGGGCACAGATACGCAGTATTTT. The chain links TRBV11-2 to TRBJ2-3; no reliable D call. Per the germline V gene, CDR1 is SGHAT and CDR2 is FQNNGV. V dropped 5 bases and J dropped 1 base, with 10 bases sitting between them. The CDR3 has 14 amino acids.

This clonotype was seen more than once but under ten times. V and J are TRBV2 and TRBJ1-1, with D possibly being TRBD1 (6 bases). This CDR3 is 13 amino acids long. Germline lookup yields CDR1 SNHLY and CDR2 FYNNEI. Trimming left V 3 bases short and J 11 bases short, with 16 bases between. CDR3 DNA sequence: TGTGCCAGCAGTGAGGAGCCGCTAAGGGGGGCTTTCTTT. Translated: CASSEEPLRGAFF.

CDR3: CASSQDASGWNEQFF. CDR3 in DNA: TGTGCCAGCAGCCAAGACGCCAGCGGGTGGAATGAGCAGTTCTTC. V and J are TRBV3-1 and TRBJ2-1; D is possibly TRBD2 (6 bases). This CDR3 region has 15 residues. Trimming shortened V by 0 bases and J by 7 bases, and 13 bases separated the two germline ends. Germline loops: CDR1 LGHDT, CDR2 YNNKEL (reference sequence).

This clonotype was seen at least ten times. The gene calls are TRBV27 and TRBJ1-2; 9 bases match TRBD1. The CDR3 is 14 residues long. Trimming removed 6 bases from V and 4 bases from J; junction bases left unmatched: 6. Looked up from germline, CDR1 is MNHEY and CDR2 is SMNVEV (reference sequence). The DNA of the CDR3 is TGTGCCAGCAGCTTCACGGACAGGGGCTATGGCTACACCTTC. Protein product: CASSFTDRGYGYTF.

This clonotype was observed a few times. V and J are TRBV2 and TRBJ2-1; D call uncertain. CDR1 SNHLY and CDR2 FYNNEI come from the germline V gene. This CDR3 spans 11 amino acids. The germline V and J ends were trimmed by 3 bases and 10 bases, with 7 bases remaining between them. This chain's CDR3 is CASSDLDEQFF. The DNA for the CDR3 is TGTGCCAGCAGTGACCTAGACGAGCAGTTCTTC.

This clonotype was recorded a few times. The rearrangement joins TRBV12-3 or TRBV12-4 to TRBJ2-6; tentative D call: TRBD2 (6 bases). The CDR3 spans 15 residues. The V and J ends lost 4 bases and 1 base respectively, with 8 bases between them. The CDR3 is CASSSRGSGANVLTF. The CDR3 bases are TGTGCCAGCAGTTCCCGGGGGTCTGGGGCCAACGTCCTGACTTTC.

The chain is built from TRBV9 and TRBJ1-2; the D gene is possibly TRBD1 (6 bases). CDR1 SGDLS and CDR2 YYNGEE come from the germline V gene. CDR3 size: 15 residues. Trimming removed 0 bases from V and 4 bases from J, with 13 bases in between. The CDR3 sequence is CASSVVQGEVYGYTF. The CDR3 DNA follows: TGTGCCAGCAGCGTAGTACAGGGCGAGGTCTATGGCTACACCTTC. Together with reference TRBV9 and TRBJ1-2, the CDR3 gives the full variable domain: DSGVTQTPKHLITATGQRVTLRCSPRSGDLSVYWYQQSLDQGLQFLIQYYNGEERAKGNILERFSAQQFPDLHSELNLSSLELGDSALYFCASSVVQGEVYGYTFGSGTRLTVV.

The V and J genes are TRBV5-6 and TRBJ1-2; unclear D gene. This CDR3 spans 17 amino acids. Between the trimmed V and J ends, which lost 4 bases and 3 bases, there was a span of 22 bases. Germline V lookup: CDR1 SGHDT, CDR2 YYEEEE. CDR3 nucleotide sequence: TGTGCCAGCAGCCCGTATCTTAGACAACGTCTTGACTATGGCTACACCTTC. This sequence encodes CASSPYLRQRLDYGYTF.

This sequence joins TRBV20-1 and TRBJ2-7, with D unclear. Trimming took 3 bases from V and 3 from J, leaving 18 bases between them. The CDR3 is made up of 15 amino acids. Germline CDR1 is DFQATT and CDR2 is SNEGSKA (reference sequence). This CDR3 is CSASNKRRSFYEQYF. CDR3 bases: TGCAGTGCTAGTAATAAGAGGCGGAGTTTCTACGAGCAGTACTTC.

This clonotype was seen only a few times. The rearrangement links TRBV30 to TRBJ1-3, with D possibly TRBD1 on 6 matching bases. Germline V gene lookup returns CDR1 GTSNPN and CDR2 SVGIG (reference sequence). V was shortened by 8 bases and J by 3 bases, with 14 bases between the two germline ends. The CDR3 covers 13 residues. The CDR3 loop reads CAGNRDFGNTIYF. The DNA for the CDR3 is TGTGCCGGTAACAGGGATTTTGGAAACACCATATATTTT.

This clonotype was detected only a few times. The J gene is TRBJ2-1, the V gene TRBV20-1, with TRBD2 as a possible D gene (7 bases). V gave up 0 bases and J gave up 16 bases, with 13 bases separating them. The germline CDR1 and CDR2 sequences are DFQATT and SNEGSKA (reference sequence). This CDR3 has 11 residues. This chain's CDR3 is CSARDGRGAFF. Here the CDR3 DNA reads TGCAGTGCTAGAGATGGGAGGGGGGCATTCTTC.

This chain uses TRBV11-2 with TRBJ2-1; tentatively, D is TRBD2 (6 bases). The CDR3 runs 16 residues. V was shortened by 7 bases and J by 5 bases, with 21 bases between the two germline ends. Germline assignment: CDR1 SGHAT and CDR2 FQNNGV. CDR3 sequence reads: CASIGSWRVPDNEQFF. CDR3 sequence (DNA): TGTGCCAGCATAGGATCCTGGAGGGTCCCCGACAATGAGCAGTTCTTC.